This record covers a single TCR beta chain. This clonotype came up once. The antigen this receptor binds is unknown. Base qualities are not at hand, and no much larger clone is one base apart. One read is thin evidence. The data stem from a study of CD8 T cells in Susac syndrome (dated by TCRdb to between 2019 and 2020). For the wider study: Whether CD8+ T cell activation and differentiation in Susac syndrome was antigen driven was tested using repertoire sequencing. Overall study outcomes, separate from this receptor: The number of individuals in the TCR sequencing and HLA analysis was recognized as being relatively small.

Peripheral blood CD8+ and CD4+ T cells from healthy donors, Susac syndrome patients and multiple sclerosis patients were profiled using high-throughput TCR beta sequencing. The healthy donors served as controls matched for age and sex. CD8+ TEMRA cells were enriched by FACS, while bulk CD8+ and CD4+ T cells were purified by magnetic negative isolation. Blood was drawn into EDTA tubes, processed within 24 hours, and PBMCs were isolated by density gradient centrifugation. PBMCs intended for TCR sequencing were cryopreserved in liquid nitrogen and were subsequently thawed in a 37 degrees C water bath. The sorted or isolated CD4+, CD8+ and CD8+ TEMRA cells reached a purity of at least 90%. Counted from cysteine to phenylalanine, this CDR3 has 16 amino acids. CDR3 DNA is the only sequence kept; it has 48 bases, read in frame from the first base. V ends up 3 bases short and J 7 bases short, with an unmatched junction base count of 11. As encoded in the germline V gene, CDR1 is LGHNA while CDR2 is YSLEER.

RNA was extracted using the RNeasy kit, and roughly 0.5 to 1 microgram was reverse transcribed with random hexamers. The immunoSEQ multiplex PCR assay, covering 54 Vbeta and 13 Jbeta segments, was used to amplify TCR beta CDR3 regions. PCR amplification bias was corrected using a synthetic template baseline for primer optimization and computational correction. In the paper's pipeline: Reads were assigned to V, D and J genes according to IMGT and analyzed in immunoSEQ Analyzer, with only productive sequences retained. Clonality was calculated as one minus the Shannon entropy normalized by log2 of the number of productive unique sequences. For each patient and control, public and private clones were evaluated among the 100 most prevalent clones. Clones were defined as Susac-specific if absent from the healthy and MS cohorts, from around 1,000 published viral clones and from other ImmuneACCESS disease sequences. TCRdb passed the public sequencing reads through fastp at Q25 and MiXCR, retaining productive beta sequences. Duplicate CDR3 protein sequences are folded into a single record with the most common DNA and genes. TCRdb, rather than the study authors, made the V and J calls. The sample table contains 150,000 to 200,000 distinct CDR3 sequences; only one count was recorded for over 85% of them. 0.13% to 0.15% of the sample rests with the top ten.

Here the chain combines TRBV4-3 and TRBJ1-5; 8 bases in the junction line up with TRBD1. The clonotype comes from a human donor in good health. Specimen: CD4+ T cells from PBMCs. In nucleotides, the sequence is TGCGCCAGCAGCCAGGATCGACAGGGGAGAGGACAGCCCCAGCATTTT. This gives the protein CASSQDRQGRGQPQHF.